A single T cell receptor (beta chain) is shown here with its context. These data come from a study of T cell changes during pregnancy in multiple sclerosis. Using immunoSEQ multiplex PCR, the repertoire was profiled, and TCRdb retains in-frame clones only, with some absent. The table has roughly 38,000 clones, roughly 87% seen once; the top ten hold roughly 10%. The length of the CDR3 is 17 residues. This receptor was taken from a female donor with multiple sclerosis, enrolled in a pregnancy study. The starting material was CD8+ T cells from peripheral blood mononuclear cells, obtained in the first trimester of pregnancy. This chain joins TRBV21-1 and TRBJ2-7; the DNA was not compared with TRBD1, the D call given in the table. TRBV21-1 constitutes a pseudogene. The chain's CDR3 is CASSKGHPRGTSYEQYF. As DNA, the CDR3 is TGTGCCAGCAGCAAAGGTCACCCCAGGGGAACCTCCTACGAGCAGTACTTC.